This T cell receptor (beta chain) derives from a study of T cell responses to AZD1222 COVID-19 vaccine. General study points: Possibly, clonal diversity was underestimated; donors were largely white British and included more females.

Regarding this clone: Its matching antigen is unknown.

Some clones are missing from TCRdb's copy, which holds only in-frame ones; the method was immunoSEQ multiplex PCR. The table lists approximately 150,000 clones, about 93% of them singletons, with approximately 5% in the top ten. Material: peripheral blood, obtained on day 0 of AZD1222 vaccination. This TCR came from an adult in good health.

CDR3 residues: CASSLSSSHEQFF. The CDR3 DNA reads TGTGCCAGCAGTTTATCGTCTAGTCATGAGCAGTTCTTC. The V and J genes are TRBV27 and TRBJ2-1, with D unresolved. The germline V gene encodes CDR1 MNHEY and CDR2 SMNVEV (reference sequence). This CDR3 comprises 13 residues. V shed 0 bases and J shed 8 bases, with 8 bases lying between them.